This TCR beta chain is drawn from a study of blood T cell repertoires in COVID-19. Study-wide background: Donors in the United States, Italy and Spain gave samples during acute or convalescent COVID-19. T cells, B-cell-depleted T cells, or PBMCs provided the cDNA or gDNA that served as material.

CDR1 and CDR2 (germline): MNHEY, SVGAGI. The CDR3 extends over 14 amino acids. The trim removed 4 bases at V and 7 bases at J, leaving 8 bases unmatched. Sequencing used immunoSEQ multiplex PCR; TCRdb keeps in-frame clones, though not all of them. This sample yields around 220,000 clones, of which roughly 90% are seen a single time; 2.1% belongs to the top ten. Sequencing used peripheral blood. The sequence derives from a woman aged 40 to 55 who had recovered from COVID-19. The chain couples TRBV6-5 to TRBJ1-1; 8 bases fit TRBD1. The CDR3 here is CASSLVDRGNEAFF. The CDR3 DNA reads as TGTGCCAGCAGTTTGGTCGACAGGGGAAATGAAGCTTTCTTT.